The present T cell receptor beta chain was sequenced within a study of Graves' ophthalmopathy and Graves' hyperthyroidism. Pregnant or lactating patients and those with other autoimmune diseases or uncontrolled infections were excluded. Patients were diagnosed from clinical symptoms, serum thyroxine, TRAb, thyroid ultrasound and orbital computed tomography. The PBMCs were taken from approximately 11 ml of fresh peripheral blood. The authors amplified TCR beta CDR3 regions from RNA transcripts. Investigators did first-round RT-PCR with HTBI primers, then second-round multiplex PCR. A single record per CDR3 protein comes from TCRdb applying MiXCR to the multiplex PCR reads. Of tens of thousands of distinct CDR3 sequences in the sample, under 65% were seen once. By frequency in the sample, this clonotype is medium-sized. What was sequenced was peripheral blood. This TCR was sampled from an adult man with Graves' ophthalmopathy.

The CDR3 loop is CAISAGQGVNYGYTF. In DNA, the CDR3 is TGTGCCATCAGTGCCGGACAGGGGGTTAATTATGGCTACACCTTC. This sequence joins TRBV10-3 and TRBJ1-2; 10 nucleotides agree with TRBD1. The V and J ends lost 4 bases and 5 bases, in that order; junction bases with no gene match: 7. The CDR3 sequence is 15 residues long. CDR1 is ENHRY and CDR2 is SYGVKD in the germline V gene.